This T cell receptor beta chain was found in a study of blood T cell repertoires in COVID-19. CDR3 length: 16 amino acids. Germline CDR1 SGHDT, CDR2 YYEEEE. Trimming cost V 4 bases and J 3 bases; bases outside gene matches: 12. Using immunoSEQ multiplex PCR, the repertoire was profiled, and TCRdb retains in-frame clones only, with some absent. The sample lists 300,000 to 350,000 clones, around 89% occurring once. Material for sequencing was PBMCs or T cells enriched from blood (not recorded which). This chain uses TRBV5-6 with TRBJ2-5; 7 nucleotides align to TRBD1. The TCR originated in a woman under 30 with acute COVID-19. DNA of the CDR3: TGTGCCAGCAGCCTGCTGTCGACAGGGTACGAAGAGACCCAGTACTTC. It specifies CASSLLSTGYEETQYF. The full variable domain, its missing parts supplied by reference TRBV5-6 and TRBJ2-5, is DAGVTQSPTHLIKTRGQQVTLRCSPKSGHDTVSWYQQALGQGPQFIFQYYEEEERQRGNFPDRFSGHQFPNYSSELNVNALLLGDSALYLCASSLLSTGYEETQYFGPGTRLLVL.